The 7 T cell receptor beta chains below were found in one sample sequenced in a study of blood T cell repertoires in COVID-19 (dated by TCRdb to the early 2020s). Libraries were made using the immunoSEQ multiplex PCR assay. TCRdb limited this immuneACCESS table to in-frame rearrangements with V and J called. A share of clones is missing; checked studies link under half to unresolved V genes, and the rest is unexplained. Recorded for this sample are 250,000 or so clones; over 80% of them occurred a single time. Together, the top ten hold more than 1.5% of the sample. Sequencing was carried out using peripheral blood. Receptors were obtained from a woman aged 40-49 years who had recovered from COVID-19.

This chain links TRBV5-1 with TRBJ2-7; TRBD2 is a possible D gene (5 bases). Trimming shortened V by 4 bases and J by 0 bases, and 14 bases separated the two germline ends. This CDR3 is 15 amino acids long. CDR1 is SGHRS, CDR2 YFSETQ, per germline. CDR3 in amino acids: CASSPRGSSSYEQYF. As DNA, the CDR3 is TGCGCCAGCAGCCCCCGAGGGTCCAGCTCCTACGAGCAGTACTTC.

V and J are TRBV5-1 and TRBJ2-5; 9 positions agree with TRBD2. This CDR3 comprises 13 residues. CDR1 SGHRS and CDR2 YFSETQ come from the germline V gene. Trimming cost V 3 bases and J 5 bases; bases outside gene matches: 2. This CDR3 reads CASSSGLAETQYF. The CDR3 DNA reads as TGCGCCAGCAGCTCGGGACTAGCTGAGACCCAGTACTTC.

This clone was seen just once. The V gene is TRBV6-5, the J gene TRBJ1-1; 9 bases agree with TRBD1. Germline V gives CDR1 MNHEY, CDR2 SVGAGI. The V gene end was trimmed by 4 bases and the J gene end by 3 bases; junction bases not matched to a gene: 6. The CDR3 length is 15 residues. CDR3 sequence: CASSCRDRVDTEAFF. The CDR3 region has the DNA TGTGCCAGCAGTTGCAGGGACAGGGTCGACACTGAAGCTTTCTTT.

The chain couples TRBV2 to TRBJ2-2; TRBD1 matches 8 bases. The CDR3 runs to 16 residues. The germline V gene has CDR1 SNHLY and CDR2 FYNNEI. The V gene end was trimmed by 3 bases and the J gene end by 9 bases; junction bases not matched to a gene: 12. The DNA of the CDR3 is TGTGCCAGCAGTGAGACAGGGGTGAGAGGGTCCCGGGAGCTGTTTTTT. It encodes CASSETGVRGSRELFF.

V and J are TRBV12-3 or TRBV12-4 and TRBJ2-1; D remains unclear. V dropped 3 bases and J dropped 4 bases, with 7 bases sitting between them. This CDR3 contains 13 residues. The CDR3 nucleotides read TGTGCCAGCAGTTTTAACAGATACAATGAGCAGTTCTTC. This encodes CASSFNRYNEQFF.

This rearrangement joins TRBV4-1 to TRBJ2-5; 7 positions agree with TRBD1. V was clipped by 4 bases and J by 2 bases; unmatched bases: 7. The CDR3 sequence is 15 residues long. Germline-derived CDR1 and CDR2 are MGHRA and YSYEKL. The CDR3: CASSRIGDRQETQYF. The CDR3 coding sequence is TGCGCCAGCAGCCGAATAGGGGACAGACAAGAGACCCAGTACTTC.

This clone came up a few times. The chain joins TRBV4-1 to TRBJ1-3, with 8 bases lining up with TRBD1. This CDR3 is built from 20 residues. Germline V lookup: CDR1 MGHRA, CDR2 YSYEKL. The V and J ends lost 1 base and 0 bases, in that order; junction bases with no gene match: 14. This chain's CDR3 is CASSQGSGTGPFSSGNTIYF. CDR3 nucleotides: TGCGCCAGCAGCCAAGGAAGCGGGACAGGTCCATTCTCCTCTGGAAACACCATATATTTT.